One T cell receptor (beta chain) is described in this entry. Only in-frame clones appear in the TCRdb table, and some are missing; sequencing was by immunoSEQ multiplex PCR. This sample has about 270,000 clones, with about nine tenths found just once. This specimen comes from a study of blood T cell repertoires in COVID-19. Study context: Acute and convalescent COVID-19 samples came from the United States, Italy and Spain. T cells, B-cell-depleted T cells, or PBMCs supplied cDNA or gDNA.

V shed 8 bases and J 6 bases; nucleotides not matched to a gene: 6. The CDR3 is 13 residues long. In germline, CDR1 is MNHEY, CDR2 SMNVEV (reference sequence). Either two negative PCRs, clearance, or symptom resolution qualified Cohort 3 donors as recovered. The TCR sequence derives from a woman in her sixties who had recovered from COVID-19. Sample: PBMCs or T cells enriched from blood (not recorded which). The chain recombines TRBV27 with TRBJ2-7, with TRBD1 matching over 11 bases. In DNA form, the CDR3 reads TGTGCCAGCTACTCCGGGACAGGGGGCGAGCAGTACTTC. It is translated as CASYSGTGGEQYF.